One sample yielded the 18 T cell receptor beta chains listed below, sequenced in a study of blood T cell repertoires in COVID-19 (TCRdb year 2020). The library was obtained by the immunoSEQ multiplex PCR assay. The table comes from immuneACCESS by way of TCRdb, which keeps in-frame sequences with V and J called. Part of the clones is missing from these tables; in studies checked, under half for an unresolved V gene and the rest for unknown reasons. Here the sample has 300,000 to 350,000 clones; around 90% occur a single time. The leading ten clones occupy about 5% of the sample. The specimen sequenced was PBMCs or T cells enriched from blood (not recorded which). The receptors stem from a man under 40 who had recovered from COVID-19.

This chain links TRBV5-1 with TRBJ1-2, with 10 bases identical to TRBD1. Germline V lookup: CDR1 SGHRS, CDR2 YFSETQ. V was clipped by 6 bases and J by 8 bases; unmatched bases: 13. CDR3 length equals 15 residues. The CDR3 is CASNPSDRGFSGYTF. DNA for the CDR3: TGCGCCAGCAACCCTTCGGACAGGGGGTTCTCGGGCTACACCTTC.

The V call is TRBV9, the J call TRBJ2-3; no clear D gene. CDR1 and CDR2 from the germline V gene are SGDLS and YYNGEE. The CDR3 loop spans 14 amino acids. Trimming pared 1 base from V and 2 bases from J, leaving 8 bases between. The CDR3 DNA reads TGTGCCAGCAGCGTAAGTAGCATCACAGATACGCAGTATTTT. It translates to CASSVSSITDTQYF.

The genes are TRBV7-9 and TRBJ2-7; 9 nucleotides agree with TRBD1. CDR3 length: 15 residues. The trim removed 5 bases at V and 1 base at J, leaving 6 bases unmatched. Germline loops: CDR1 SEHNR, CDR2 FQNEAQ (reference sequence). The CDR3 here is CASSRRGQGSYEQYF. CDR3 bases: TGTGCCAGCAGCCGGCGGGGACAGGGTTCCTACGAGCAGTACTTC.

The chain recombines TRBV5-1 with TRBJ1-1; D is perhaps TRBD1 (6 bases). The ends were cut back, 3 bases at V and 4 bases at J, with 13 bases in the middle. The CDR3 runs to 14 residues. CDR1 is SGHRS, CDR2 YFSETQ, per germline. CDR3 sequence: CASSYRDRSTEAFF. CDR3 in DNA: TGCGCCAGCAGCTACAGGGATCGATCCACTGAAGCTTTCTTT.

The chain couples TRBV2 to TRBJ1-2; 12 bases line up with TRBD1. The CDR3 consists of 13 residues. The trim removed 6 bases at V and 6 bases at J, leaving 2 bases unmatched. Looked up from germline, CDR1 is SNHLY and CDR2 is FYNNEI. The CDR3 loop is CASRGQGADGYTF. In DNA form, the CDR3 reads TGTGCCAGCAGGGGACAGGGGGCGGATGGCTACACCTTC.

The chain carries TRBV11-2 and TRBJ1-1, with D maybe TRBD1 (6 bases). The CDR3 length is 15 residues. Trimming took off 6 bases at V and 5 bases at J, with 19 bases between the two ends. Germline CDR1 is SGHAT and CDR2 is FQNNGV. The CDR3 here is CASRHDRMLGTEAFF. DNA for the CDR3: TGTGCCAGCAGACACGACAGGATGTTGGGAACTGAAGCTTTCTTT.

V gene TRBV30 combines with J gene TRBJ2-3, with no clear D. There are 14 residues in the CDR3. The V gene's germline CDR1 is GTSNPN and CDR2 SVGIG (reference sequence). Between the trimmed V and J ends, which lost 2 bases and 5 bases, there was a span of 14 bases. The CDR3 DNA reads TGTGCCTGGAGTTCGTTCGGTTATAGAGATACGCAGTATTTT. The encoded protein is CAWSSFGYRDTQYF.

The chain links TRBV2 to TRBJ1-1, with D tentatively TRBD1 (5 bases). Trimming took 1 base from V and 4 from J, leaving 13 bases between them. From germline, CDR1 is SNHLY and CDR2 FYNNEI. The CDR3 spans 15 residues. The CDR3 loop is CASSEGWGGSTEAFF. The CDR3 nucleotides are TGTGCCAGCAGTGAAGGATGGGGGGGGAGCACTGAAGCTTTCTTT.

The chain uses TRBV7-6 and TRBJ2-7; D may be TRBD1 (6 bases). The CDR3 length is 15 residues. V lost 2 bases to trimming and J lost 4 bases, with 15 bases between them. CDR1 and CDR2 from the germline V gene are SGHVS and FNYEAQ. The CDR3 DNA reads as TGTGCCAGCAGCTTATTACCCCAGGGGAAATACGAGCAGTACTTC. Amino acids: CASSLLPQGKYEQYF. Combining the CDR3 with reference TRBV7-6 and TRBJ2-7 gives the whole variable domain GAGVSQSPRYKVTKRGQDVALRCDPISGHVSLYWYRQALGQGPEFLTYFNYEAQQDKSGLPNDRFSAERPEGSISTLTIQRTEQRDSAMYRCASSLLPQGKYEQYFGPGTRLTVT.

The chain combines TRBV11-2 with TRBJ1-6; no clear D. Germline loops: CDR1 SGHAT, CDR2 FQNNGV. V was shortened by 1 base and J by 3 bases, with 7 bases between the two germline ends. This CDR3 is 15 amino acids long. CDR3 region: CASSLAAVYNSPLHF. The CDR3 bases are TGTGCCAGCAGCTTAGCTGCGGTCTATAATTCACCCCTCCACTTT.

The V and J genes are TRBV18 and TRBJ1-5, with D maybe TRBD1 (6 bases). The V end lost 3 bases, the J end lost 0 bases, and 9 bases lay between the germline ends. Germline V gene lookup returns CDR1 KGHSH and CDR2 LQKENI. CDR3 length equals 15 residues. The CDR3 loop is CASSPQGTSNQPQHF. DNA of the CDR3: TGTGCCAGCTCACCTCAGGGGACTAGCAATCAGCCCCAGCATTTT. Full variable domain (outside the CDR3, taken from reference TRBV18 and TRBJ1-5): NAGVMQNPRHLVRRRGQEARLRCSPMKGHSHVYWYRQLPEEGLKFMVYLQKENIIDESGMPKERFSAEFPKEGPSILRIQQVVRGDSAAYFCASSPQGTSNQPQHFGDGTRLSIL.

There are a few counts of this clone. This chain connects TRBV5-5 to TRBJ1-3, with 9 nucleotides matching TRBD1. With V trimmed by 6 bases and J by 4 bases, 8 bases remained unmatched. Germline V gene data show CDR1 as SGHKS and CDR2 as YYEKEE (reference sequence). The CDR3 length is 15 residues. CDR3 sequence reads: CASKSGTGLGNTIYF. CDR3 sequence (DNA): TGTGCCAGCAAGTCAGGGACAGGGCTCGGAAACACCATATATTTT. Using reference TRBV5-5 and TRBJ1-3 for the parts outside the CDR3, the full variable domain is DAGVTQSPTHLIKTRGQQVTLRCSPISGHKSVSWYQQVLGQGPQFIFQYYEKEERGRGNFPDRFSARQFPNYSSELNVNALLLGDSALYLCASKSGTGLGNTIYFGEGSWLTVV.

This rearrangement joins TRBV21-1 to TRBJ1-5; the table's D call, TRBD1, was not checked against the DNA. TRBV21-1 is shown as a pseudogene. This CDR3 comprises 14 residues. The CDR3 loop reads CASSKVDRGCPQHF. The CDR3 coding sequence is TGTGCCAGCAGCAAAGTTGACAGGGGTTGCCCCCAGCATTTT.

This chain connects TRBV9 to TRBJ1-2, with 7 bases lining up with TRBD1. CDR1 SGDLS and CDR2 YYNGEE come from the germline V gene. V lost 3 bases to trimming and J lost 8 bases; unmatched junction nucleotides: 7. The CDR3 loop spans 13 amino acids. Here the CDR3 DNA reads TGTGCCAGCAGCGGGGGACAGCCGGAAGGCTACACCTTC. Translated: CASSGGQPEGYTF. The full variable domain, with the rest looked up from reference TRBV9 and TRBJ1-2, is DSGVTQTPKHLITATGQRVTLRCSPRSGDLSVYWYQQSLDQGLQFLIQYYNGEERAKGNILERFSAQQFPDLHSELNLSSLELGDSALYFCASSGGQPEGYTFGSGTRLTVV.

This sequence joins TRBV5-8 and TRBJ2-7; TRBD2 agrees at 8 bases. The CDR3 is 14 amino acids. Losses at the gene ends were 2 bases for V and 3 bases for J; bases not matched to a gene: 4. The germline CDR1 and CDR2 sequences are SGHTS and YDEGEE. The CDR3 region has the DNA TGTGCCAGCAGCTTAGCGGGGGTAGGCTACGAGCAGTACTTC. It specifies CASSLAGVGYEQYF.

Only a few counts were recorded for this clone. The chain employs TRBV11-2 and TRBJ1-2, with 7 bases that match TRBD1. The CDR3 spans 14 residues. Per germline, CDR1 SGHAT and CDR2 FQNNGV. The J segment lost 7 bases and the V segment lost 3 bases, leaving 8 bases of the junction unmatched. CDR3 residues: CASSFDRAGSGYTF. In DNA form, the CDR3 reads TGTGCCAGCAGCTTCGACAGGGCAGGGAGTGGCTACACCTTC.

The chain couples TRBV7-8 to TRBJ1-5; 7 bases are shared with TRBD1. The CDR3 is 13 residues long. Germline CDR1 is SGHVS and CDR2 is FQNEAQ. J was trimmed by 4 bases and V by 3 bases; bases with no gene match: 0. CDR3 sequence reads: CASSLGQNQPQHF. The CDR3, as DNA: TGTGCCAGCAGCTTGGGACAGAATCAGCCCCAGCATTTT.

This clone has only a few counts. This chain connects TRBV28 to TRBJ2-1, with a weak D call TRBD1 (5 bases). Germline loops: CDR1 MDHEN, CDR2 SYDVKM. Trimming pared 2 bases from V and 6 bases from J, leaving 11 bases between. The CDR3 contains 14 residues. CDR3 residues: CASSLRGPFNEQFF. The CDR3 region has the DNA TGTGCCAGCAGTTTAAGGGGCCCCTTCAATGAGCAGTTCTTC.